The text below deals with one T cell receptor beta chain. Its cognate antigen is unknown. The CDR3 spans 15 residues. Germline V gene sequence: CDR1 ENHRY, CDR2 SYGVKD. J gave up 5 bases and V 3 bases, and 6 bases lay outside the gene matches. RNA transcripts provided the source from which TCR beta CDR3 regions were amplified. A first-round RT-PCR of the TCR CDR3 used the HTBI primer set. TCRdb re-analysed the multiplex PCR reads in MiXCR, keeping a single row per CDR3 protein. The sample holds around 290,000 distinct CDR3 sequences, about an eighth seen once. Those with hyperthyroidism were 18 to 65 years old, newly diagnosed, and ill for under 2 months. The sample is drawn from a study of T cells in Graves' hyperthyroidism and ophthalmopathy. Study results and limitations: Patients with ophthalmopathy were separated from those with stable hyperthyroidism by a 13 V-J model. Most clonotypes that expanded in the thyroid above 0.001 also showed up in blood.

Specimen: blood. The chain employs TRBV10-3 and TRBJ2-1; 8 nucleotides line up with TRBD2. The sequence was obtained from a woman aged 30 to 39 with Graves' hyperthyroidism that later progressed to Graves' ophthalmopathy. The CDR3 loop is CAISESGRANNEQFF. CDR3 nucleotide sequence: TGTGCCATCAGTGAATCCGGGAGGGCTAACAATGAGCAGTTCTTC.